The T cell receptor beta chain described here comes from a study of T cells after yellow fever vaccination (dated by TCRdb to between 2018 and 2021). Context from the whole study: Libraries from fractions with low cell numbers were prepared with the SMART-Seq v4 Ultra Low Input RNA kit. Two healthy male donors, one aged 18 to 30 and one aged 30 to 40 years, were included in the cohort. Bulk TCR alpha and beta repertoires were sequenced longitudinally to track T-cell clones before and after primary and booster YFV17D yellow fever vaccination. Blood was drawn at multiple timepoints before and after primary and secondary immunization, with bulk PBMC replicates and cell subsets isolated.

The table lists this clonotype with a few counts. Its antigen is still unknown. No quality values exist for individual bases; no much larger clone is one base distant. The meaning of the sample's treatment or condition label: live attenuated yellow fever vaccine strain. Two biological replicates of bulk PBMCs were collected at each blood-draw timepoint. PBMCs were isolated from peripheral blood using a standard Ficoll-Paque protocol. RNA was extracted with TriZol from bulk PBMCs, CD4 and CD8 fractions, and dextramer-positive and dextramer-negative fractions. V is cut by 5 bases and J by 4 bases, and the space between the germline ends is 15 bases. CDR1 SGHVS and CDR2 FNYEAQ are derived from the germline V gene. The CDR3 holds 16 amino acids from the cysteine to the phenylalanine. Solely the CDR3 DNA is kept, with 48 bases framed from the first base. The research as a whole found: Most clones expanded after primary vaccination (almost 97% of CD4 and 88% of CD8) were re-detected after the booster, suggesting that broad memory maintenance occurred. Because the study included only two donors, the extent to which the findings can be generalized is limited. A small fraction of clonotypes showed up in both the CD4 and CD8 compartments, probably as a result of convergent recombination. FACS-sorted repertoires could contain abundant contaminating clonotypes from the bulk population, so computational filtering was required. The secondary T-cell response was found to be weaker but faster than the primary response, with a peak reached on day 5 rather than on day 15.

TCRdb lists the instrument as Illumina NovaSeq 6000. TCR cDNA was made using 5'RACE template switching, a step that added a universal primer site and unique molecular identifiers. cDNA synthesis was primed from both the TCR alpha and TCR beta constant segments. Two PCR steps were used to amplify libraries, with sample barcodes and sequencing adapters being added in the second step. Sequencing of libraries was performed on Illumina HiSeq 2500 (2x100 bp) or NovaSeq (2x150 bp). The authors processed their data as follows. Demultiplexing of reads and collapsing into UMI consensus sequences were performed with MIGEC, and V(D)J alignment was carried out with MiXCR. Using edgeR on replicate PBMC samples, clonotypes were called vaccine-responding if FDR was below 0.01 and the log2 fold change was above 5 up to day 15. Each bulk clonotype received a CD4 or CD8 identity based on whether the sequenced CD4 or CD8 repertoire contained that clonotype at higher abundance. Clones were called with MiXCR by TCRdb after fastp trimmed the public reads at Q25, and only in-frame beta chains were retained. Rows matching on CDR3 protein sequence are summarized as one entry with the most common DNA and genes. The V and J calls were not made by the authors but by TCRdb's processing. For this sample the table gives roughly 330,000 distinct CDR3 sequences, of which 3.5% to 4.5% were detected only once. The ten largest clones represent approximately 25% of the sample.

The sequenced sample was PBMCs, obtained 5 days after the yellow fever booster vaccination. Here the chain combines TRBV7-6 and TRBJ1-6; the best D guess is TRBD1, with 6 bases matching. The clonotype comes from a man aged 18 to 30 who received the YFV17D yellow fever vaccine. The CDR3 loop reads CASSPREGGYNSPLHF. The DNA is as follows: TGTGCCAGCAGCCCCCGGGAGGGGGGATATAATTCACCCCTCCACTTT.